This T cell receptor (beta chain) was recorded in a study of blood T cell repertoires in COVID-19. Study in general: Researchers got acute and convalescent COVID-19 samples from the United States, Italy and Spain. T cells, B-cell-depleted T cells, or PBMCs supplied cDNA or gDNA.

Clones were read by immunoSEQ multiplex PCR, and TCRdb kept only the in-frame ones, dropping some. In the table there are around 62,000 clones, 80% to 90% of which are singletons. The V end was cut by 5 bases, the J end by 5 bases, with 21 bases between. The CDR3 spans 16 residues. In germline, CDR1 is MDHEN, CDR2 SYDVKM. This chain uses TRBV28 with TRBJ1-1, with unresolved D. Sequenced: peripheral blood. The TCR was taken from a man aged 55-75 years with acute or convalescent COVID-19. CDR3 residues: CASSSLGRAIWTEAFF. The CDR3 DNA follows: TGTGCCAGCAGTAGCTTAGGGAGGGCTATTTGGACTGAAGCTTTCTTT.